A selection of T cell receptor beta chains follows, all from one sample in a study of blood T cell repertoires in COVID-19. The table came from immunoSEQ multiplex PCR; TCRdb's copy has only in-frame clones and leaves some out. The table includes a few hundred thousand clones, less than 90% detected once. The specimen was PBMCs or T cells enriched from blood (not recorded which). These receptor sequences come from a woman aged 30 to 39 who had recovered from COVID-19. Both conserved end residues are part of each CDR3. The D gene is left open where the match is weak. Clone size is not always given. Where it is, it says once, few, many or a class for expanded clones.

len	v_gene	j_gene	abundance	d_gene	CDR3nt	CDR3aa
15	TRBV25-1	TRBJ1-1	-	-	TGTGCCAGCAGTGAATCGGGAGGGTCTGGGACTGAAGCTTTCTTT	CASSESGGSGTEAFF
16	TRBV5-1	TRBJ2-3	-	TRBD1	TGCGCCAGCAGCTTTATGGGACAGGGACTTCCAGATACGCAGTATTTT	CASSFMGQGLPDTQYF
15	TRBV7-9	TRBJ1-1	-	TRBD1	TGTGCCAGCAGCATCTGGACAGGGAGGAGTACTGAAGCTTTCTTT	CASSIWTGRSTEAFF
11	TRBV10-2	TRBJ2-1	few	-	TGCGCCAGCAGTGGAGGCCGAGAGCAGTTCTTC	CASSGGREQFF
15	TRBV9	TRBJ2-1	-	TRBD1	TGTGCCAGCAGCTTAAGACAGGGACCCTACAATGAGCAGTTCTTC	CASSLRQGPYNEQFF
14	TRBV5-1	TRBJ2-5	-	TRBD1	TGCGCCAGCACCGACAGGGGTATACAAGAGACCCAGTACTTC	CASTDRGIQETQYF
14	TRBV5-8	TRBJ1-4	-	-	TGTGCCAGCAGCCCCGTAGAAACTAATGAAAAACTGTTTTTT	CASSPVETNEKLFF
14	TRBV7-9	TRBJ1-5	-	-	TGTGCCAGCAGCCTTGGGTCAGGGGATCAGCCCCAGCATTTT	CASSLGSGDQPQHF
16	TRBV5-8	TRBJ2-1	-	-	TGTGCCAGCAGCTACGTGACAGTTAGCTCCTACAATGAGCAGTTCTTC	CASSYVTVSSYNEQFF
11	TRBV2	TRBJ1-4	-	-	TGTGCCAGCAGTGAGCTGGACACCGCCCTTTTT	CASSELDTALF
14	TRBV7-2	TRBJ2-7	-	TRBD1	TGTGCCAGCAGCCCTGACAGGGGCTCCTACGAGCAGTACTTC	CASSPDRGSYEQYF
15	TRBV7-9	TRBJ1-1	-	-	TGTGCCAGCAGCGCGGATCTGATCATGAACACTGAAGCTTTCTTT	CASSADLIMNTEAFF
13	TRBV6-5	TRBJ2-3	-	-	TGTGCCAGCAGTTACGGGAGGTCTGATACGCAGTATTTT	CASSYGRSDTQYF
13	TRBV7-8	TRBJ1-5	-	-	TGTGCCAGCAGCTTGGAGCGGAATCAGCCCCAGCATTTT	CASSLERNQPQHF
13	TRBV10-1	TRBJ2-2	-	-	TGCGCCAGCAGTAGACAGAACACCGGGGAGCTGTTTTTT	CASSRQNTGELFF
12	TRBV12-3/TRBV12-4	TRBJ1-2	-	TRBD1	TGTGCCAGCAGTCGTGACAGGGGCGGCTACACCTTC	CASSRDRGGYTF
15	TRBV7-2	TRBJ2-3	few	TRBD2	TGTGCCAGCAGCTTAGGACTAGCCGAGACAGATACGCAGTATTTT	CASSLGLAETDTQYF
14	TRBV11-2	TRBJ1-2	-	-	TGTGCCAGCAGCTCAACCGGGATAAACTATGGCTACACCTTC	CASSSTGINYGYTF
13	TRBV7-9	TRBJ2-7	few	-	TGTGCCAGCAGCTTAAGCGGAGGATACGAGCAGTACTTC	CASSLSGGYEQYF
15	TRBV7-8	TRBJ1-2	few	-	TGTGCCAGCAGCCCCCATGCCGCGGCTAACTATGGCTACACCTTC	CASSPHAAANYGYTF
17	TRBV28	TRBJ1-4	-	-	TGTGCCAGCAGTTCGGGAGCCGCAGGAACAACTAATGAAAAACTGTTTTTT	CASSSGAAGTTNEKLFF
16	TRBV18	TRBJ2-1	-	-	TGTGCCAGCTCACCACCCGACTGGAGCTCCTACAATGAGCAGTTCTTC	CASSPPDWSSYNEQFF
16	TRBV2	TRBJ2-6	-	-	TGTGCCAGCAGTGAAGGGACAGTCTCTGGGGCCAACGTCCTGACTTTC	CASSEGTVSGANVLTF
13	TRBV10-2	TRBJ2-7	-	-	TGCGCCAGCAGTGGGACAGAGCCCTACGAGCAGTACTTC	CASSGTEPYEQYF
14	TRBV3-1/TRBV3-2	TRBJ1-2	-	-	TGTGCCAGCACCCCTCGCGGCGGGGCCTATGGCTACACCTTC	CASTPRGGAYGYTF
13	TRBV12-3/TRBV12-4	TRBJ1-6	-	-	TGTGCCAGCAGTGACAGCTATAATTCACCCCTCCACTTT	CASSDSYNSPLHF
17	TRBV7-9	TRBJ2-3	-	TRBD2	TGTGCCAGCAGCTTACTGGGGCGGGAGGGCCTCTTGGATACGCAGTATTTT	CASSLLGREGLLDTQYF
14	TRBV28	TRBJ1-3	-	TRBD1	TGTGCCAGCAGGGGACAGGGAGGAGGAAACACCATATATTTT	CASRGQGGGNTIYF
14	TRBV5-4	TRBJ1-2	-	-	TGTGCCAGCAGCTTATACCAGATTCACTATGGCTACACCTTC	CASSLYQIHYGYTF
14	TRBV14	TRBJ2-3	-	-	TGTGCCAGCAGCCCGGGACACTACACAGATACGCAGTATTTT	CASSPGHYTDTQYF
14	TRBV19	TRBJ1-5	-	TRBD1	TGTGCCAGTAGTATCCGGGACAGGGGACAGCCCCAGCATTTT	CASSIRDRGQPQHF
15	TRBV10-3	TRBJ1-1	-	-	TGTGCCATCAGTGAGTCGTCGGTGGGGGGCACTGAAGCTTTCTTT	CAISESSVGGTEAFF
18	TRBV4-1	TRBJ2-2	-	TRBD2	TGCGCCAGCAGCCAAGATCCGGGACTAGCGTTAAACACCGGGGAGCTGTTTTTT	CASSQDPGLALNTGELFF
17	TRBV28	TRBJ2-3	-	-	TGTGCCAGCAGGCACCGCCCGGGGAGACGTAGCACAGATACGCAGTATTTT	CASRHRPGRRSTDTQYF
17	TRBV28	TRBJ2-4	-	TRBD2	TGTGCCAGCAGTCCCACCTATCCGGGAGGCGCCAAAAACATTCAGTACTTC	CASSPTYPGGAKNIQYF
15	TRBV5-1	TRBJ1-1	-	-	TGCGCCAGCGCGCGGGACGGTGATATGAACACTGAAGCTTTCTTT	CASARDGDMNTEAFF
16	TRBV7-8	TRBJ2-2	-	-	TGTGCCAGCAGCTTAAGGCAGGGGTCGAACACCGGGGAGCTGTTTTTT	CASSLRQGSNTGELFF
15	TRBV7-8	TRBJ1-1	-	-	TGTGCCAGCAGCTTAGTCTCAGGGGTGAACACTGAAGCTTTCTTT	CASSLVSGVNTEAFF
12	TRBV2	TRBJ1-2	once	-	TGTGCCAGCATTACGGGACTTGGCGGCTACACCTTC	CASITGLGGYTF
13	TRBV12-3/TRBV12-4	TRBJ2-7	-	-	TGTGCCAGCAGTTCGGCGGGGTCGTACGAGCAGTACTTC	CASSSAGSYEQYF
13	TRBV10-3	TRBJ2-1	-	TRBD2	TGTGCCACGAGGGAGGGCCCCTACAATGAGCAGTTCTTC	CATREGPYNEQFF
14	TRBV28	TRBJ1-5	once	TRBD1	TGTGCCAGCAGATCTGGACAGGGCGATCAGCCCCAGCATTTT	CASRSGQGDQPQHF
16	TRBV24-1	TRBJ2-2	-	TRBD2	TGTGCCACCAGTGATTTGGCGGGGGGACGGACCGGGGAGCTGTTTTTT	CATSDLAGGRTGELFF
15	TRBV4-1	TRBJ2-7	-	TRBD2	TGCGCCAGCAGCCAGCGGACTAGCGGCCCCTACGAGCAGTACTTC	CASSQRTSGPYEQYF
15	TRBV5-1	TRBJ2-2	-	TRBD1	TGCGCCAGCAGCTTGCAGGGGACAGAGGGCGGGGAGCTGTTTTTT	CASSLQGTEGGELFF
16	TRBV5-1	TRBJ2-5	few	TRBD1	TGCGCCAGCAGCGTAGGCCGGGACAGGGGGTACAAGACCCAGTACTTC	CASSVGRDRGYKTQYF
13	TRBV9	TRBJ1-3	-	-	TGTGCCAGCAGCGTAGACGGGGGAAACACCATATATTTT	CASSVDGGNTIYF
10	TRBV2	TRBJ1-1	-	-	TGTGCCAGCAGTGTGCGTAAAGCTTTCTTT	CASSVRKAFF
17	TRBV27	TRBJ1-4	-	-	TGTGCCAGCAGTTCGTGGACAGTCTGGGGGCCTGGGGAAAAACTGTTTTTT	CASSSWTVWGPGEKLFF
15	TRBV6-5	TRBJ1-1	once	TRBD1	TGTGCCAGCAGTTACAGGAGGACAGGGATCGCTGAAGCTTTCTTT	CASSYRRTGIAEAFF
17	TRBV2	TRBJ2-3	-	TRBD2	TGTGCCAGCAGTGACGTACTAGCGGGGCATCCCACAGATACGCAGTATTTT	CASSDVLAGHPTDTQYF
15	TRBV7-9	TRBJ2-3	-	TRBD2	TGTGCCAGCAACCCGGGGAGGGGTAACACAGATACGCAGTATTTT	CASNPGRGNTDTQYF
15	TRBV28	TRBJ2-1	-	-	TGTGCCAGCAGTTTCCCGGGAGCAGGGACCAATGAGCAGTTCTTC	CASSFPGAGTNEQFF
15	TRBV10-3	TRBJ1-2	-	TRBD1	TGTGCCATCAGTGAACAGGGGGCGACTAACTATGGCTACACCTTC	CAISEQGATNYGYTF
13	TRBV27	TRBJ2-7	-	-	TGTGCCGTCCGAGGGTGGGGGCGCGGCGAGCAGTACTTC	CAVRGWGRGEQYF
13	TRBV4-2	TRBJ2-7	-	-	TGTGCCAGCAGCCAAGTCGAGAGGGACGAGCAGTACTTC	CASSQVERDEQYF
15	TRBV28	TRBJ1-5	once	-	TGTGCCAGCAGTTTAGATGGTGAGGGGGATCAGCCCCAGCATTTT	CASSLDGEGDQPQHF
19	TRBV28	TRBJ2-7	-	TRBD2	TGTGCCAGCAGTCCCCACCATTCCGGACTAGCGGGAAGAATCTACGAGCAGTACTTC	CASSPHHSGLAGRIYEQYF
16	TRBV15	TRBJ1-2	-	-	TGTGCCACCAGCGACAGCTCCCAATCCTACCTCTATGGCTACACCTTC	CATSDSSQSYLYGYTF
15	TRBV5-1	TRBJ1-6	few	TRBD1	TGCGCCAGCAGCTTAGGACAGGGAGCGAATTCACCCCTCCACTTT	CASSLGQGANSPLHF